One sample yielded the 27 T cell receptor beta chains listed below, sequenced in a study of CD8 T cells in Susac syndrome. Reverse transcription of 0.5 to 1 ug RNA was performed with random hexamers. TCRdb re-called the immunoSEQ multiplex PCR reads with MiXCR, one entry per CDR3 protein. The table has under 250,000 distinct CDR3 sequences, around 93% seen once. The sample comprised CD4+ T cells from PBMCs. The receptors shown here come from a human donor with multiple sclerosis.

V is TRBV9 and J is TRBJ1-2; D is uncertain. The length of the CDR3 is 17 residues. Germline V CDR1 and CDR2: SGDLS, YYNGEE. V was clipped by 3 bases and J by 5 bases, with 23 bases between them. CDR3 sequence: CASSAHLDLHDPYGYTF. CDR3 coding DNA: TGTGCCAGCAGCGCCCACCTCGACCTTCACGACCCGTATGGCTACACCTTC.

The gene calls are TRBV3-1 and TRBJ2-5; 9 nucleotides align to TRBD1. V dropped 4 bases and J dropped 5; count of bases not matched to a gene: 11. CDR1 and CDR2 (germline): LGHDT, YNNKEL (reference sequence). The CDR3 is 16 amino acids. CDR3 DNA sequence: TGTGCCAGCAGCCTCGGGGGACAGGGCAGGAGGGAGACCCAGTACTTC. As protein: CASSLGGQGRRETQYF.

The chain couples TRBV27 to TRBJ2-2; D is unclear. Germline loops: CDR1 MNHEY, CDR2 SMNVEV (reference sequence). This CDR3 has 15 amino acids. The ends were cut back, 2 bases at V and 6 bases at J, with 13 bases in the middle. CDR3: CASSLVSGAAGELFF. The CDR3 region has the DNA TGTGCCAGCAGTTTAGTTTCAGGAGCCGCCGGGGAGCTGTTTTTT.

This clonotype was seen once. This chain links TRBV30 with TRBJ2-7; no clear D. Trimming left V 0 bases short and J 1 base short, with 7 bases between. The germline V gene has CDR1 GTSNPN and CDR2 SVGIG (reference sequence). This CDR3 contains 13 residues. In DNA, the CDR3 is TGTGCCTGGAGTGTAGAGGAATCCTACGAGCAGTACTTC. Amino acid sequence: CAWSVEESYEQYF.

V is TRBV30 and J is TRBJ1-2; 9 bases map to TRBD1. CDR1 is GTSNPN, CDR2 SVGIG, per germline (reference sequence). The CDR3 length is 14 residues. Unmatched junction bases numbered 3, after V lost 2 bases and J lost 2 bases. CDR3 in DNA: TGTGCCTGGAGTCCGGACAGGGGAAACTATGGCTACACCTTC. It is translated as CAWSPDRGNYGYTF.

The rearrangement joins TRBV29-1 to TRBJ1-5; tentative D call: TRBD1 (6 bases). This CDR3 has 13 amino acids. Germline CDR1 is SQVTM and CDR2 is ANQGSEA. V lost 4 bases and J 2 bases, leaving 9 bases between the germline ends. CDR3 coding DNA: TGCAGCGTTGGGGACACCGGCAATCAGCCCCAGCATTTT. Its translation is CSVGDTGNQPQHF.

The V and J genes are TRBV5-6 and TRBJ1-2, with D unresolved. Per germline, CDR1 SGHDT and CDR2 YYEEEE. CDR3 length equals 15 residues. V lost 0 bases to trimming and J lost 0 bases, with 9 bases between them. The CDR3 loop is CASSLAGPANYGYTF. Written as DNA, the CDR3 is TGTGCCAGCAGCTTGGCAGGTCCAGCTAACTATGGCTACACCTTC.

The genes are TRBV19 and TRBJ1-1; TRBD1 agrees at 7 bases. After removal of 7 bases from V and 1 base from J, the junction contained 6 bases not matched to a gene. The CDR3 has 14 residues. Germline V gene lookup returns CDR1 LNHDA and CDR2 SQIVND (reference sequence). CDR3 protein: CASTKDRSNTEAFF. The DNA of the CDR3 is TGTGCCAGTACGAAGGACAGGTCGAACACTGAAGCTTTCTTT.

The chain links TRBV6-5 to TRBJ2-3; 8 bases line up with TRBD1. The CDR3 extends over 14 amino acids. Germline V gene data show CDR1 as MNHEY and CDR2 as SVGAGI. The V gene end was trimmed by 6 bases and the J gene end by 7 bases; junction bases not matched to a gene: 9. The CDR3 reads CASSTDREVNTQYF. CDR3 nucleotide sequence: TGTGCCAGCAGCACGGACAGGGAGGTGAATACGCAGTATTTT.

The chain couples TRBV6-5 to TRBJ2-1; 7 bases fit TRBD1. V shed 6 bases, J shed 7 bases, and the junction held 12 bases outside the gene matches. CDR3 length equals 15 residues. The V gene's germline CDR1 is MNHEY and CDR2 SVGAGI. CDR3 in amino acids: CASSTTGTVGNEQFF. The CDR3 DNA sequence: TGTGCCAGCAGCACTACCGGGACAGTGGGAAATGAGCAGTTCTTC.

The table lists this clonotype with a count of one. The chain couples TRBV9 to TRBJ1-5; possibly TRBD1 for D (5 bases). CDR1 and CDR2 (germline): SGDLS, YYNGEE. The CDR3 loop spans 16 amino acids. V gave up 0 bases and J gave up 5 bases, with 15 bases separating them. CDR3 nucleotides: TGTGCCAGCAGCGTAGGTCTGCGGGCGGGGGATCAGCCCCAGCATTTT. Protein sequence: CASSVGLRAGDQPQHF.

This rearrangement joins TRBV20-1 to TRBJ1-2; unclear D gene. V was clipped by 4 bases and J by 6 bases, with 12 bases between them. The CDR3 has 12 residues. Germline V gene lookup returns CDR1 DFQATT and CDR2 SNEGSKA (reference sequence). For the CDR3, the DNA is TGCAGTGCTATAGGGCTTGAGGATGGCTACACCTTC. This encodes CSAIGLEDGYTF.

V and J are TRBV19 and TRBJ1-3; tentatively, D is TRBD1 (6 bases). Germline V gene sequence: CDR1 LNHDA, CDR2 SQIVND (reference sequence). Trimming shortened V by 5 bases and J by 4 bases, and 9 bases separated the two germline ends. The CDR3 consists of 13 residues. This chain's CDR3 is CASSAGEGNTIYF. In DNA form, the CDR3 reads TGTGCCAGTAGTGCAGGGGAAGGAAACACCATATATTTT.

V usage is TRBV9 and J usage is TRBJ2-1; possibly TRBD1 or TRBD2 for D (5 bases each). CDR3 length: 19 amino acids. The V gene's germline CDR1 is SGDLS and CDR2 YYNGEE. Trimming pared 0 bases from V and 7 bases from J, leaving 26 bases between. In DNA form, the CDR3 reads TGTGCCAGCAGCGTAGCTACGGAGGTCCAGGGTATCTCGGGGAATGAGCAGTTCTTC. Residues: CASSVATEVQGISGNEQFF.

The chain carries TRBV23-1 and TRBJ1-1; no firm D call. TRBV23-1 is placed among ORFs of uncertain function. This CDR3 has 17 residues. V was trimmed by 1 base and J by 1 base, leaving 16 bases between them. CDR3: CASSQFEDGISNTEAFF. The CDR3 coding sequence is TGCGCCAGCAGTCAATTTGAGGATGGGATCTCGAACACTGAAGCTTTCTTT.

The rearrangement links TRBV20-1 to TRBJ2-2; D is unclear. Germline V gene lookup returns CDR1 DFQATT and CDR2 SNEGSKA (reference sequence). V dropped 0 bases and J dropped 1 base, with 9 bases sitting between them. The CDR3 contains 15 residues. This CDR3 reads CSARDFRRNTGELFF. Here the CDR3 DNA reads TGCAGTGCTAGAGATTTTCGACGGAACACCGGGGAGCTGTTTTTT.

The genes are TRBV20-1 and TRBJ2-3; 10 positions match TRBD2. J lost 6 bases, V lost 5 bases, and 8 bases had no gene match. The germline CDR1 and CDR2 sequences are DFQATT and SNEGSKA (reference sequence). The CDR3 consists of 14 residues. The CDR3 DNA sequence: TGCAGTGCTGCCCTCCTAGCGGGAGCCGATACGCAGTATTTT. Amino acid sequence: CSAALLAGADTQYF.

This sequence joins TRBV19 and TRBJ2-2, with 9 bases identical to TRBD2. The trim removed 3 bases at V and 6 bases at J, leaving 5 bases unmatched. The length of the CDR3 is 15 residues. Germline V lookup: CDR1 LNHDA, CDR2 SQIVND (reference sequence). CDR3 protein: CASSILAGYAGELFF. The CDR3 coding sequence is TGTGCCAGTAGTATTCTAGCGGGATACGCCGGGGAGCTGTTTTTT.

This clonotype was found once. The V gene is TRBV20-1, the J gene TRBJ2-3; 7 bases agree with TRBD2. Germline V lookup: CDR1 DFQATT, CDR2 SNEGSKA (reference sequence). The CDR3 extends over 16 amino acids. The V and J ends lost 5 bases and 1 base, in that order; junction bases with no gene match: 12. The CDR3 loop is CSARPTGLAGTDTQYF. The CDR3 DNA reads as TGCAGTGCTCGGCCAACGGGTCTAGCGGGCACAGATACGCAGTATTTT.

The V gene is TRBV12-3 or TRBV12-4, the J gene TRBJ2-7; TRBD2 is a possible D gene (5 bases). The germline V and J ends were trimmed by 3 bases and 6 bases, with 18 bases remaining between them. The CDR3 covers 15 residues. The CDR3 region is CASSFLTSFEGEQYF. Here the CDR3 DNA reads TGTGCCAGCAGTTTCCTGACGAGCTTTGAGGGCGAGCAGTACTTC.

The rearrangement joins TRBV12-3 or TRBV12-4 to TRBJ2-7; D might be TRBD2 (5 bases). This CDR3 has 15 residues. The ends were cut back, 1 base at V and 1 base at J, with 11 bases in the middle. The CDR3 DNA sequence: TGTGCCAGCAGTTTAGGAGCGGTTGGGTCCTACGAGCAGTACTTC. This translates into CASSLGAVGSYEQYF.

The rearrangement links TRBV24-1 to TRBJ2-1; TRBD1 matches 10 bases. V shed 4 bases, J shed 8 bases, and the junction held 7 bases outside the gene matches. This CDR3 has 15 residues. Germline loops: CDR1 KGHDR, CDR2 SFDVKD. CDR3 in amino acids: CATSEPGQGKDEQFF. The CDR3, as DNA: TGTGCCACCAGTGAACCGGGACAGGGGAAGGATGAGCAGTTCTTC.

This sequence joins TRBV7-2 and TRBJ2-5; a weak D match, TRBD2 (5 bases). Trimming left V 4 bases short and J 6 bases short, with 24 bases between. The germline gives CDR1 SGHTA, CDR2 FQGNSA. This CDR3 has 17 residues. The CDR3 nucleotides are TGTGCCAGCAGCTCCGCGGGCTCGCGGTTGCCTAAGCAGACCCAGTACTTC. Protein product: CASSSAGSRLPKQTQYF. Looking up the rest from reference TRBV7-2 and TRBJ2-5 gives the full variable domain: GAGVSQSPSNKVTEKGKDVELRCDPISGHTALYWYRQSLGQGLEFLIYFQGNSAPDKSGLPSDRFSAERTGGSVSTLTIQRTQQEDSAVYLCASSSAGSRLPKQTQYFGPGTRLLVL.

V gene TRBV7-8 combines with J gene TRBJ2-1, with a weak D call TRBD1 (5 bases). This CDR3 has 12 amino acids. Between the trimmed V and J ends, which lost 1 base and 13 bases, there was a span of 11 bases. Germline lookup yields CDR1 SGHVS and CDR2 FQNEAQ. CDR3 sequence reads: CASSLGRVSQFF. The CDR3 nucleotides are TGTGCCAGCAGCTTAGGCAGGGTGTCTCAGTTCTTC.

The sample holds a few counts of this clonotype. The genes are TRBV16 and TRBJ1-6, with D uncertain. V dropped 2 bases and J dropped 5 bases, with 1 base sitting between them. The CDR3 covers 12 residues. The V gene's germline CDR1 is KGHSY and CDR2 FQNENV. The CDR3 region is CASSQDNSPLHF. CDR3 sequence (DNA): TGTGCCAGCAGCCAAGATAATTCACCCCTCCACTTT.

The V call is TRBV5-1, the J call TRBJ1-3; D gene uncertain. V lost 4 bases to trimming and J lost 7 bases, with 18 bases between them. From germline, CDR1 is SGHRS and CDR2 YFSETQ. CDR3 size: 15 residues. CDR3 loop: CASSPGDSIRNTIYF. CDR3 in DNA: TGCGCCAGCAGCCCTGGAGATAGTATTCGGAACACCATATATTTT.

The rearrangement joins TRBV12-3 or TRBV12-4 to TRBJ1-2; D is unclear. Trimming stripped 4 bases from V and 8 bases from J, with 8 bases between. This CDR3 contains 11 residues. CDR3 nucleotides: TGTGCCAGCAGTTCCGAGTTCGGCTACACCTTC. This encodes CASSSEFGYTF.